This TCR beta chain was sequenced in a study of OX40 agonist ivuxolimab in advanced cancers. As for the study in general: Ivuxolimab, which is an agonistic anti-OX40 (CD134) antibody, was administered to the patients.

Data came from immunoSEQ multiplex PCR; TCRdb stores just in-frame clones and leaves some out. Among around 79,000 clones listed, roughly nine tenths were seen once. This clonotype was sampled from an adult with an advanced solid tumor such as melanoma, head and neck, liver or kidney cancer. The sequences come from CD4+ or CD8+ T cells sorted from blood, collected in a trial of the OX40 agonist ivuxolimab.

CDR3 in DNA: TGTGCCAGCAGTTTAATCCTAGCGGGGGGCCGTGGCACCGGGGAGCTGTTTTTT. Protein product: CASSLILAGGRGTGELFF. The genes are TRBV27 and TRBJ2-2, with 11 bases matching TRBD2. J gave up 4 bases and V 2 bases, and 9 bases lay outside the gene matches. The germline gives CDR1 MNHEY, CDR2 SMNVEV (reference sequence). This CDR3 comprises 18 residues.